This T cell receptor beta chain emerged from a study of cytomegalovirus exposure and HLA in healthy donors. Whole-study context: A previous analysis identified approximately 110 million unique TCR beta sequences derived from around 200 million T cells. Study conclusions and caveats: Fewer N-insertions (relative to the approximately 700-donor mean) were reportedly seen in an Asian-associated ancestry cluster in a later analysis. There were around 160 TCR beta chains listed as cytomegalovirus-associated.

This PCR relied on a set of 60 Vbeta primers and 13 Jbeta primers. TCRdb's table, derived via immunoSEQ multiplex PCR, lists solely in-frame clones and lacks some. The table has approximately 150,000 clones, 68% seen once. As to this clone: Its specificity is not known.

What was sequenced was PBMCs. The receptor comes from a man in his 60s in good health and CMV-seronegative.

The CDR3 bases are TGTGCCAGCAGTGACGGTAGCCTAACCACAGATACGCAGTATTTT. Residues: CASSDGSLTTDTQYF. The gene calls are TRBV6-4 and TRBJ2-3; no firm D call. V gave up 2 bases and J gave up 2 bases, with 11 bases separating them. The germline gives CDR1 MRHNA, CDR2 SNTAGT. The CDR3 sequence is 15 residues long.